One and the same sample provided the 10 T cell receptor beta chains below, sequenced in a study of cytomegalovirus exposure and HLA in healthy donors. The PCR contained 60 Vbeta and 13 Jbeta primers. The method was immunoSEQ multiplex PCR; TCRdb's version includes in-frame clones alone and lacks a portion of them. The sample consists of about 110,000 clones, 77% of them appearing once. The specimen was PBMCs. The receptors come from a male donor in good health and CMV-seronegative.

The chain has TRBV29-1 and TRBJ2-1, with D hard to call. V was cut by 3 bases and J by 0 bases, with 18 bases left in between. The CDR3 totals 17 residues. Germline V gene sequence: CDR1 SQVTM, CDR2 ANQGSEA. The CDR3 loop is CSVEAGFSPSSYNEQFF. DNA of the CDR3: TGCAGCGTTGAGGCTGGGTTTAGCCCCAGCTCCTACAATGAGCAGTTCTTC.

This sequence joins TRBV9 and TRBJ2-2; 9 positions agree with TRBD2. The CDR3 has 16 amino acids. Germline CDR1 is SGDLS and CDR2 is YYNGEE. V was clipped by 1 base and J by 8 bases; unmatched bases: 9. The CDR3 protein is CASSVMAGGKVGELFF. CDR3 DNA sequence: TGTGCCAGCAGCGTAATGGCGGGAGGGAAAGTAGGGGAGCTGTTTTTT.

The V gene is TRBV5-1, the J gene TRBJ2-1; 11 nucleotides agree with TRBD2. The CDR3 covers 15 residues. Germline CDR1 reads SGHRS; CDR2 reads YFSETQ. J was trimmed by 7 bases and V by 2 bases; bases with no gene match: 5. The CDR3 sequence is CASSFLLAGGNEQFF. The CDR3 DNA follows: TGCGCCAGCAGCTTCCTCCTAGCGGGAGGTAATGAGCAGTTCTTC.

The chain joins TRBV30 to TRBJ2-1, with 9 bases fitting TRBD2. The germline CDR1 and CDR2 sequences are GTSNPN and SVGIG (reference sequence). The CDR3 length is 13 residues. Unmatched junction bases numbered 1, after V lost 7 bases and J lost 0 bases. The CDR3 DNA follows: TGTGCCTCTAGCGGGGACTCCTACAATGAGCAGTTCTTC. Its protein is CASSGDSYNEQFF.

This CDR3 reads CASSPRPGAGDTQYF. CDR3 in DNA: TGCGCCAGCAGTCCCCGACCGGGAGCGGGAGATACGCAGTATTTT. The genes are TRBV10-2 and TRBJ2-3, with D tentatively TRBD2 (6 bases). Germline V gene lookup returns CDR1 WSHSY and CDR2 SAAADI. The V and J ends lost 5 bases and 5 bases respectively, with 17 bases between them. This CDR3 region has 15 residues.

There are a few counts of this clone. V gene TRBV4-1 combines with J gene TRBJ1-1; D unclear. Between the trimmed V and J ends, which lost 1 base and 5 bases, there was a span of 8 bases. The CDR3 is 13 amino acids. Germline V lookup: CDR1 MGHRA, CDR2 YSYEKL. The chain's CDR3 is CASSQGVGTEAFF. CDR3 DNA: TGCGCCAGCAGCCAAGGGGTCGGGACTGAAGCTTTCTTT.

V usage is TRBV19 and J usage is TRBJ2-2; 15 nucleotides line up with TRBD2. The V gene's germline CDR1 is LNHDA and CDR2 SQIVND (reference sequence). The CDR3 spans 18 residues. V lost 3 bases and J lost 0; bases outside the gene matches: 2. The CDR3 bases are TGTGCCAGTAGTATCCGGACTAGCGGGAGGGCGAACACCGGGGAGCTGTTTTTT. Translation: CASSIRTSGRANTGELFF.

The chain employs TRBV7-8 and TRBJ1-1; D not resolved. The CDR3 is made up of 13 amino acids. Germline-derived CDR1 and CDR2 are SGHVS and FQNEAQ. V gave up 5 bases and J gave up 1 base, with 8 bases separating them. The CDR3 sequence: CASSRSRNTEAFF. CDR3 coding DNA: TGTGCCAGCAGCCGTAGTAGGAACACTGAAGCTTTCTTT.

This chain connects TRBV4-1 to TRBJ2-1; 12 nucleotides match TRBD2. This CDR3 spans 19 amino acids. With V trimmed by 0 bases and J by 2 bases, 8 bases remained unmatched. CDR1 MGHRA and CDR2 YSYEKL come from the germline V gene. CDR3 DNA sequence: TGCGCCAGCAGCCAAGAGCATACTAGCGGGAGGATGCCCTACAATGAGCAGTTCTTC. This encodes CASSQEHTSGRMPYNEQFF.

This clone was detected only a few times. The chain uses TRBV2 and TRBJ2-2; the match to TRBD1 covers 9 bases. This CDR3 spans 14 amino acids. In germline, CDR1 is SNHLY, CDR2 FYNNEI. V was pared by 10 bases and J by 5 bases, with 8 bases of the junction left unmatched. Written as DNA, the CDR3 is TGTGCCACCCGACAGGGGGTTTCGACCGGGGAGCTGTTTTTT. The encoded protein is CATRQGVSTGELFF.